In this sample, the clone carrying this TCR beta chain turned up once. The table came from immunoSEQ multiplex PCR; TCRdb's copy has only in-frame clones and leaves some out. The table records roughly 280,000 clones, less than 95% of them present only once. Categorization into cohorts depended on clinical history that participants reported. This sample is drawn from a study of blood T cell repertoires in COVID-19. Study background: Samples came from the United States, Italy and Spain, spanning acute and convalescent COVID-19. PBMCs, B-cell-depleted T cells, or T cells provided the cDNA or gDNA that made up the material.

Germline CDR1 reads SGHAT; CDR2 reads FQNNGV. The germline V and J ends were trimmed by 1 base and 7 bases, with 10 bases remaining between them. The CDR3 length is 13 residues. The sequence derives from a man aged 35-49 years who had been exposed to COVID-19. The V and J genes are TRBV11-2 and TRBJ1-2; D unclear. The source material was PBMCs or T cells enriched from blood (not recorded which). The CDR3 here is CASSLGGIGGYTF. CDR3 bases: TGTGCCAGCAGCTTAGGTGGTATCGGTGGCTACACCTTC.